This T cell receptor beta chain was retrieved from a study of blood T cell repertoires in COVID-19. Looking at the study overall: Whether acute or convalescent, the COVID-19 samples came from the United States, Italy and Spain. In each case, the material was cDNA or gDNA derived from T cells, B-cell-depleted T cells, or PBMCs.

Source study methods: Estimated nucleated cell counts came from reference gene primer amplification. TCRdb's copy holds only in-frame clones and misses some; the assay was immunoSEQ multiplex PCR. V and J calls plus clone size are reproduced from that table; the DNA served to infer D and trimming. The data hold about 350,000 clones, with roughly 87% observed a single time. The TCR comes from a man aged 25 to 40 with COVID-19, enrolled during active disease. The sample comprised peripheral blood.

CDR3 sequence reads: CASSLVGAWNEQFF. CDR3 nucleotides: TGTGCCAGCAGTTTGGTGGGGGCATGGAATGAGCAGTTCTTC. J is TRBJ2-1 and V is TRBV28, with D possibly being TRBD1 (6 bases). Trimming removed 3 bases from V and 7 bases from J, with 13 bases in between. Germline-derived CDR1 and CDR2 are MDHEN and SYDVKM. This CDR3 spans 14 amino acids.